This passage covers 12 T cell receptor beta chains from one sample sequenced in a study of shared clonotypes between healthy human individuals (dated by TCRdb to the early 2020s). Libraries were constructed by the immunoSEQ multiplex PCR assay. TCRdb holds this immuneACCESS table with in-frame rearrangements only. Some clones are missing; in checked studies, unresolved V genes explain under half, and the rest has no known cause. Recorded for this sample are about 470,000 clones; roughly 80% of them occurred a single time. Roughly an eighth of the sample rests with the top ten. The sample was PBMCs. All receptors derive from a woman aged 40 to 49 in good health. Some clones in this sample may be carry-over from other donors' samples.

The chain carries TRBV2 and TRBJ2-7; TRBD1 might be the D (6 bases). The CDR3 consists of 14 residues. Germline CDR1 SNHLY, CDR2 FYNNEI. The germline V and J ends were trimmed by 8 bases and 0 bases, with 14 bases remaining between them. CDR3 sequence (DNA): TGTGCCAGCGGAACCGACAGGTACTCCTACGAGCAGTACTTC. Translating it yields CASGTDRYSYEQYF.

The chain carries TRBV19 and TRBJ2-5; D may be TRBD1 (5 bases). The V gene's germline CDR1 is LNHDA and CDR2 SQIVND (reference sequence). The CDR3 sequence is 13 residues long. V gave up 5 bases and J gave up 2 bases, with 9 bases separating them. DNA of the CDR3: TGTGCCAGTAGTTCCGACAGTCAAGAGACCCAGTACTTC. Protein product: CASSSDSQETQYF.

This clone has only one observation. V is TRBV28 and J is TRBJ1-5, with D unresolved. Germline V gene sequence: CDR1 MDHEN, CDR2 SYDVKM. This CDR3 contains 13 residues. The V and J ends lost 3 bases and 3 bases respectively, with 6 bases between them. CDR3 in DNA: TGTGCCAGCAGTTTGGGGTACAATCAGCCCCAGCATTTT. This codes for CASSLGYNQPQHF.

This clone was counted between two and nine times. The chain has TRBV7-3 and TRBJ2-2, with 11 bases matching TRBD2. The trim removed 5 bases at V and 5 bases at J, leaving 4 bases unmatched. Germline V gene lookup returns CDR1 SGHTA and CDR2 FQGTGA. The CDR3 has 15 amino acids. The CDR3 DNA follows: TGTGCCAGCAGCCCATGGACTAGCGGGACCGGGGAGCTGTTTTTT. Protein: CASSPWTSGTGELFF.

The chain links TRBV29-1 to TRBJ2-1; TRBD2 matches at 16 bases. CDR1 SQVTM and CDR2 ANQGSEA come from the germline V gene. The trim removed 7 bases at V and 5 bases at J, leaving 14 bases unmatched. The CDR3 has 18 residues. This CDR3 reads CSARPGTSGRVEDNEQFF. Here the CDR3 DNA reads TGCAGCGCCCGACCTGGGACTAGCGGGAGGGTTGAGGACAATGAGCAGTTCTTC.

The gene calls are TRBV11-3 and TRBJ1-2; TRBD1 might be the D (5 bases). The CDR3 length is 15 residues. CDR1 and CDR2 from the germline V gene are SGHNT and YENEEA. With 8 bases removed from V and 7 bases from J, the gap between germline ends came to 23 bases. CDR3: CASRNGWESGGGYTF. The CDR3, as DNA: TGTGCCAGCCGCAACGGGTGGGAGTCTGGGGGTGGCTACACCTTC.

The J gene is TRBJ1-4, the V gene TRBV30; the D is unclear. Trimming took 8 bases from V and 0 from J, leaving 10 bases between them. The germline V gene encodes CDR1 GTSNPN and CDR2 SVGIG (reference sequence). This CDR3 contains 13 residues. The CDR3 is CAQSSSTNEKLFF. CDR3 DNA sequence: TGTGCCCAAAGCTCGTCAACTAATGAAAAACTGTTTTTT.

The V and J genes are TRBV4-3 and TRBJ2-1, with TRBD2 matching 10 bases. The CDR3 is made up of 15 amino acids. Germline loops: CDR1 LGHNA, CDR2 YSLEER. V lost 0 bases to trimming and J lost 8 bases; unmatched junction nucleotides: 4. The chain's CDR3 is CASSQETSGAHEQFF. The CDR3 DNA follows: TGCGCCAGCAGCCAAGAAACTAGCGGGGCACATGAGCAGTTCTTC.

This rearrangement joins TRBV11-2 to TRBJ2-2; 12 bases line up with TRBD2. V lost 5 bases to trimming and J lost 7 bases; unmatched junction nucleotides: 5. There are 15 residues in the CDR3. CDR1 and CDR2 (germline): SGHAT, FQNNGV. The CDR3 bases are TGTGCCAGCAGCACGAGGACTAGCGGGGACGGGGAGCTGTTTTTT. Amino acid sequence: CASSTRTSGDGELFF. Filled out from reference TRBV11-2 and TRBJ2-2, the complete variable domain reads EAGVAQSPRYKIIEKRQSVAFWCNPISGHATLYWYQQILGQGPKLLIQFQNNGVVDDSQLPKDRFSAERLKGVDSTLKIQPAKLEDSAVYLCASSTRTSGDGELFFGEGSRLTVL.

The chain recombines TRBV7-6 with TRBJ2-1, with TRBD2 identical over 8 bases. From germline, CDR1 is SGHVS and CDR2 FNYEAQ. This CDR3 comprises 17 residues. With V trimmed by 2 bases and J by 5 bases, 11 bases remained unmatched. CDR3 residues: CASSLRSGSLTDNEQFF. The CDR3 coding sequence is TGTGCCAGCAGCTTAAGGAGCGGGAGTCTTACGGACAATGAGCAGTTCTTC. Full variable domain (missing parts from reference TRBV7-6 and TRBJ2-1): GAGVSQSPRYKVTKRGQDVALRCDPISGHVSLYWYRQALGQGPEFLTYFNYEAQQDKSGLPNDRFSAERPEGSISTLTIQRTEQRDSAMYRCASSLRSGSLTDNEQFFGPGTRLTVL.

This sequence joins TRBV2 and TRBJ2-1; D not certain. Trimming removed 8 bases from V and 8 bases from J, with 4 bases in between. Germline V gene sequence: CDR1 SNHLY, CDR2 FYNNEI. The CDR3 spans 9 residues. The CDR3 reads CASGDEQFF. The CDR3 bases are TGTGCCAGCGGGGATGAGCAGTTCTTC.

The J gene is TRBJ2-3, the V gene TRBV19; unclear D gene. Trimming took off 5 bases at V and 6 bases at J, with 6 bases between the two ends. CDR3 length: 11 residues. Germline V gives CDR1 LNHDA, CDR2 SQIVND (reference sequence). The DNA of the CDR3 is TGTGCCAGTAGTCGGTGGGATACGCAGTATTTT. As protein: CASSRWDTQYF.